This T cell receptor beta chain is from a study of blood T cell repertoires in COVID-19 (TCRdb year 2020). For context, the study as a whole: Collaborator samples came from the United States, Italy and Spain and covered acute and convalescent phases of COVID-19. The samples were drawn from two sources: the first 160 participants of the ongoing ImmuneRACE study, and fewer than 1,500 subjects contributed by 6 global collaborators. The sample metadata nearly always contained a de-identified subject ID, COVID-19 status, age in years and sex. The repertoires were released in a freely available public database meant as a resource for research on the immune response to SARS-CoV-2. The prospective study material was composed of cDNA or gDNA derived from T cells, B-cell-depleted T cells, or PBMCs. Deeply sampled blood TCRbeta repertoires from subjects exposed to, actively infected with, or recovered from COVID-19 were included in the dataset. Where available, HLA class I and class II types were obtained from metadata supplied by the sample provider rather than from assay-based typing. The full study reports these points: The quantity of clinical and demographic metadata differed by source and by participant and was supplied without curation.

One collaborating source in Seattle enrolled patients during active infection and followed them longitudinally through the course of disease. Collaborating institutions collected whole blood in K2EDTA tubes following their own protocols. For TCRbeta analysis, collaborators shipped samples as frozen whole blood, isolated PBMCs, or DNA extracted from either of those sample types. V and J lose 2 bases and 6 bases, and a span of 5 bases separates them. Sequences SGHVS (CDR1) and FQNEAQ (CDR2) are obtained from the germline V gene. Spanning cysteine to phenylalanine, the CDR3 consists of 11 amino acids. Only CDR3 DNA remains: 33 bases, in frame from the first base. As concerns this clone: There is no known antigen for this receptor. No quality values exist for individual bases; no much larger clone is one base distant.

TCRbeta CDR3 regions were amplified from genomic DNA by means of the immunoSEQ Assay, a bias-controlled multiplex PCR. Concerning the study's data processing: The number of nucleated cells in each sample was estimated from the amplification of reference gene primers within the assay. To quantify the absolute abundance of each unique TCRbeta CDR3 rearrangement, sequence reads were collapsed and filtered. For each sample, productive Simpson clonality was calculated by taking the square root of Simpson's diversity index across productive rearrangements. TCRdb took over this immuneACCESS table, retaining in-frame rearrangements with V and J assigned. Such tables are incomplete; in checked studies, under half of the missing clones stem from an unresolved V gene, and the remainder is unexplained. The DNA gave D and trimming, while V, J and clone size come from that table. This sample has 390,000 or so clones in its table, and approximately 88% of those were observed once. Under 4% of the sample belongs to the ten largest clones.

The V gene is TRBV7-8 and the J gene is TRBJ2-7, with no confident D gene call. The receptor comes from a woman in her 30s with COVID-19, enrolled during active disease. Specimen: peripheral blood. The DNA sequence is TGTGCCAGCAGCTTAACCGGCGAGCAGTACTTC. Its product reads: CASSLTGEQYF.